A single sample gave rise to the 20 T cell receptor beta chains below, sequenced in a study of cytomegalovirus exposure and HLA in healthy donors (TCRdb year 2017). The library was obtained by the immunoSEQ multiplex PCR assay. For the multiplex PCR, a mixture combining 60 forward primers for TCR Vbeta segments and 13 reverse primers for TCR Jbeta segments was used. The table was pulled from immuneACCESS by TCRdb, which kept in-frame rearrangements only. Such tables lose some clones; where checked, under half of the loss comes from unresolved V genes, and the rest has no known cause. The sample records some 160,000 clones, roughly 84% of which are singletons. The top ten constitute 5% to 7% of the sample. Sequencing used PBMCs. The receptor set was obtained from a man between 45 and 60 years old in good health and CMV-seropositive.

This clone was detected only a few times. J is TRBJ2-3 and V is TRBV11-2; the match to TRBD2 covers 8 bases. The length of the CDR3 is 16 residues. J lost 0 bases, V lost 7 bases, and 9 bases had no gene match. The V gene's germline CDR1 is SGHAT and CDR2 FQNNGV. The CDR3: CASIAGTRTSTDTQYF. In DNA form, the CDR3 reads TGTGCCAGCATAGCGGGGACTAGGACTAGCACAGATACGCAGTATTTT.

J is TRBJ2-1 and V is TRBV19; TRBD2 matches at 13 bases. The CDR3 loop spans 17 amino acids. The V segment lost 6 bases and the J segment 8 bases; nucleotides outside the gene matches: 13. Germline V CDR1 and CDR2: LNHDA, SQIVND (reference sequence). DNA for the CDR3: TGTGCCAGTAGCTCAATTACTAGCGGGAGGGCCCTCGATGAGCAGTTCTTC. It is translated as CASSSITSGRALDEQFF.

The chain carries TRBV7-8 and TRBJ2-6; the D gene is possibly TRBD1 (6 bases). Germline V CDR1 and CDR2: SGHVS, FQNEAQ. The CDR3 loop spans 15 amino acids. The V end lost 0 bases, the J end lost 4 bases, and 7 bases lay between the germline ends. The CDR3 coding sequence is TGTGCCAGCAGCTTAGCGGGGGCCGGGGCCAACGTCCTGACTTTC. Amino acids: CASSLAGAGANVLTF.

The gene calls are TRBV19 and TRBJ1-5; D may be TRBD1 (5 bases). CDR1 LNHDA and CDR2 SQIVND come from the germline V gene (reference sequence). There are 12 residues in the CDR3. The V gene lost 7 bases and the J gene lost 6 bases, with 10 bases spanning the gap. The CDR3 sequence: CASTVGLQPQHF. DNA for the CDR3: TGTGCCAGTACCGTGGGACTTCAGCCCCAGCATTTT.

The V and J genes are TRBV5-1 and TRBJ2-3; D call uncertain. Per germline, CDR1 SGHRS and CDR2 YFSETQ. This CDR3 is built from 14 residues. V was pared by 6 bases and J by 2 bases, with 13 bases between. This CDR3 reads CASMESLSTDTQYF. Written as DNA, the CDR3 is TGCGCCAGCATGGAGAGCCTTTCCACAGATACGCAGTATTTT. Drawing the rest from reference TRBV5-1 and TRBJ2-3, the complete variable domain is KAGVTQTPRYLIKTRGQQVTLSCSPISGHRSVSWYQQTPGQGLQFLFEYFSETQRNKGNFPGRFSGRQFSNSRSEMNVSTLELGDSALYLCASMESLSTDTQYFGPGTRLTVL.

V gene TRBV6-5 combines with J gene TRBJ1-5; a weak D match, TRBD1 (6 bases). V was pared by 2 bases and J by 5 bases, with 13 bases between. The CDR3 sequence is 15 residues long. The germline CDR1 and CDR2 sequences are MNHEY and SVGAGI. CDR3 protein: CASSYTTGSDQPQHF. CDR3 DNA sequence: TGTGCCAGCAGTTACACTACAGGGTCAGATCAGCCCCAGCATTTT.

The chain employs TRBV15 and TRBJ2-5; tentative D call: TRBD1 (5 bases). The CDR3 is 15 residues long. Looked up from germline, CDR1 is LNHNV and CDR2 is YYDKDF (reference sequence). V dropped 0 bases and J dropped 4 bases, with 12 bases sitting between them. In DNA, the CDR3 is TGTGCCACCAGCAGAGATTTAGGGCAGGGAGAGACCCAGTACTTC. Translating it yields CATSRDLGQGETQYF. The variable domain in full, with the rest retrieved from reference TRBV15 and TRBJ2-5, is DAMVIQNPRYQVTQFGKPVTLSCSQTLNHNVMYWYQQKSSQAPKLLFHYYDKDFNNEADTPDNFQSRRPNTSFCFLDIRSPGLGDTAMYLCATSRDLGQGETQYFGPGTRLLVL.

The chain's CDR3 is CASSIGQGLMNTEAFF. CDR3 coding DNA: TGTGCCAGCTCAATCGGACAGGGCCTCATGAACACTGAAGCTTTCTTT. This chain connects TRBV18 to TRBJ1-1, with 8 positions matching TRBD1. The CDR3 runs 16 residues. Germline V gene lookup returns CDR1 KGHSH and CDR2 LQKENI. Losses at the gene ends were 5 bases for V and 0 bases for J; bases not matched to a gene: 8.

The chain uses TRBV5-1 and TRBJ2-5, with 14 bases identical to TRBD2. V was clipped by 3 bases and J by 4 bases; unmatched bases: 5. Germline CDR1 reads SGHRS; CDR2 reads YFSETQ. The CDR3 spans 16 residues. CDR3 sequence (DNA): TGCGCCAGCAGCTCTCCGGGACTAGCGGGAGTAGAGACCCAGTACTTC. Amino acid sequence: CASSSPGLAGVETQYF.

J is TRBJ2-2 and V is TRBV21-1; the table names TRBD2, a call not compared with the DNA. TRBV21-1 is described as a pseudogene. This CDR3 is 18 amino acids long. CDR3 sequence: CAISPVIKAGEWTGELFF. CDR3 sequence (DNA): TGTGCCATCTCCCCCGTCATTAAGGCGGGTGAATGGACCGGGGAGCTGTTTTTT.

V usage is TRBV29-1 and J usage is TRBJ2-3, with TRBD1 matching 8 bases. Germline V CDR1 and CDR2: SQVTM, ANQGSEA. There are 13 residues in the CDR3. The junction had 1 base not matched to a gene; V was cut back by 4 bases and J by 1 base. The CDR3 region has the DNA TGCAGCGTTGGGGGACAGGGCACAGATACGCAGTATTTT. Translating gives CSVGGQGTDTQYF.

The chain combines TRBV5-4 with TRBJ1-1; D might be TRBD1 (6 bases). Germline V gives CDR1 SGHNT, CDR2 YYREEE (reference sequence). Trimming shortened V by 4 bases and J by 3 bases, and 13 bases separated the two germline ends. The length of the CDR3 is 14 residues. The CDR3 DNA reads TGTGCCAGCAGCGGCGACAGGTTGGACACTGAAGCTTTCTTT. Residues: CASSGDRLDTEAFF.

The chain has TRBV9 and TRBJ1-5; D gene unclear. V was clipped by 2 bases and J by 7 bases, with 10 bases between them. The germline CDR1 and CDR2 sequences are SGDLS and YYNGEE. The CDR3 contains 13 residues. CDR3 amino acids: CASSVNSGQPQHF. CDR3 DNA: TGTGCCAGCAGCGTGAACAGCGGCCAGCCCCAGCATTTT.

The rearrangement links TRBV7-9 to TRBJ1-3, with 9 bases that match TRBD1. The V gene's germline CDR1 is SEHNR and CDR2 FQNEAQ (reference sequence). The CDR3 contains 15 residues. Trimming at V came to 5 bases and at J to 4 bases, leaving 6 bases not matched to a gene. CDR3: CASSTGQGWGNTIYF. Here the CDR3 DNA reads TGTGCCAGCAGCACCGGACAGGGGTGGGGAAACACCATATATTTT.

The chain combines TRBV7-9 with TRBJ2-2, with D perhaps matching TRBD2 (6 bases). V was shortened by 4 bases and J by 3 bases, with 9 bases between the two germline ends. Germline CDR1 is SEHNR and CDR2 is FQNEAQ (reference sequence). The CDR3 sequence is 14 residues long. The CDR3 sequence: CASSSSSDTGELFF. CDR3 nucleotides: TGTGCCAGCAGCTCCTCTAGCGACACCGGGGAGCTGTTTTTT.

With regard to this clone: The junction and the germline gene differ at one end; a read error may be behind it. The genes are TRBV7-2 and TRBJ2-7, with D possibly matching TRBD2 (5 bases). CDR3 length equals 15 residues. Germline V CDR1 and CDR2: SGHTA, FQGNSA. DNA of the CDR3: TGTGCCAGCAGTCTAGCTCCTGCCCTCTCCCACGAGCAGTACTTC. It codes for CASSLAPALSHEQYF.

Remarks on this clone: The CDR3 carries no conserved terminal phenylalanine or tryptophan, so it likely arises from a read error. V usage is TRBV4-1 and J usage is TRBJ1-2; 8 positions match TRBD1. The germline V gene has CDR1 MGHRA and CDR2 YSYEKL. Losses at the gene ends were 2 bases for V and 5 bases for J; bases not matched to a gene: 7. This CDR3 has 15 amino acids. CDR3 in amino acids: CASSQKSGQGYGYTS. The CDR3 coding sequence is TGCGCCAGCAGCCAAAAAAGCGGACAGGGTTATGGCTACACCTCC.

This clone was observed a few times. V and J are TRBV10-1 and TRBJ2-2; 7 bases align to TRBD1. Germline V CDR1 and CDR2: WNHNN, SYGVQD (reference sequence). There are 15 residues in the CDR3. J lost 4 bases, V lost 5 bases, and 7 bases had no gene match. CDR3 coding DNA: TGCGCCAGCAGTTTAAGACGACAGGGCACCGGGGAGCTGTTTTTT. Amino acids: CASSLRRQGTGELFF.

The chain is built from TRBV7-6 and TRBJ2-3; D ambiguous. There are 11 residues in the CDR3. With 5 bases removed from V and 6 bases from J, the gap between germline ends came to 6 bases. Germline V CDR1 and CDR2: SGHVS, FNYEAQ. The CDR3 loop is CASSQVDTQYF. CDR3 nucleotide sequence: TGTGCCAGCAGCCAGGTGGATACGCAGTATTTT. Supplemented by reference TRBV7-6 and TRBJ2-3, the full variable domain reads GAGVSQSPRYKVTKRGQDVALRCDPISGHVSLYWYRQALGQGPEFLTYFNYEAQQDKSGLPNDRFSAERPEGSISTLTIQRTEQRDSAMYRCASSQVDTQYFGPGTRLTVL.

The V and J genes are TRBV18 and TRBJ1-2; TRBD1 is a possible D gene (6 bases). CDR3 length: 16 residues. The ends were cut back, 3 bases at V and 2 bases at J, with 16 bases in the middle. CDR1 KGHSH and CDR2 LQKENI come from the germline V gene. The CDR3 region is CASSPSSSGANYGYTF. The CDR3 DNA reads as TGTGCCAGCTCACCCTCGTCCTCAGGGGCCAACTATGGCTACACCTTC.